This TCR beta chain came from a study of human T cells and chemical hapten exposure. The CDR3 runs to 13 residues. With 7 bases removed from V and 0 bases from J, the gap between germline ends came to 4 bases. The germline V gene has CDR1 MNHEY and CDR2 SVGAGI. Time point here: patch test 1, 2 weeks after DPC sensitization. Treatment specified: therapeutic diphenylcyclopropenone sensitization with weekly scalp DPC. Suited to DPC and affected by alopecia, the donors ranged from 18 to 70 years old. TCRdb reprocessed the RACE reads via MiXCR and lists one record per CDR3 protein. There are 95,000 to 150,000 distinct CDR3 sequences in the sample; roughly 15% occur only once, and over 0.85% lies in the top ten.

Sequences were derived from whole blood, sampled in connection with sensitization to the hapten diphenylcyclopropenone (DPC). The chain carries TRBV6-5 and TRBJ2-6; no clear D gene. The receptor was isolated from a man aged 18 to 29 with alopecia areata. Some clones in this sample may be carry-over from other donors' samples. The CDR3 loop is CASTASGANVLTF. CDR3 DNA: TGTGCCAGCACCGCCTCTGGGGCCAACGTCCTGACTTTC.